The 2 T cell receptor beta chains below all came from one sample that was sequenced in a study of control samples from healthy donors and cancer patients. Sequencing used immunoSEQ multiplex PCR; TCRdb keeps in-frame clones, though not all of them. Of 250,000 to 300,000 clones listed, about 80% are singletons. Sequencing used PBMCs. These receptors were obtained from a woman between 55 and 75 years old with lung cancer.

The chain uses TRBV18 and TRBJ2-3, with D unresolved. Germline V gene sequence: CDR1 KGHSH, CDR2 LQKENI. Trimming stripped 3 bases from V and 3 bases from J, with 10 bases between. The CDR3 covers 14 residues. The CDR3 region has the DNA TGTGCCAGCTCACCCGCCCGACTGACAGATACGCAGTATTTT. Its protein product is CASSPARLTDTQYF.

The chain links TRBV5-1 to TRBJ2-3, with 7 bases matching TRBD2. Germline V CDR1 and CDR2: SGHRS, YFSETQ. This CDR3 comprises 14 residues. After removal of 0 bases from V and 6 bases from J, the junction contained 4 bases not matched to a gene. CDR3 nucleotide sequence: TGCGCCAGCAGCTTGGGGACGGGAGGCGATACGCAGTATTTT. Encoded protein: CASSLGTGGDTQYF.